This entry features one TCR beta chain sequence. Each CDR3 protein gets one entry after TCRdb re-called the PCR reads with MiXCR. Here the sample spans some 25,000 distinct CDR3 sequences, 53% being singletons. Localized lung adenocarcinoma, a non-small cell lung cancer, affected the donors. These data are taken from a study of CD4 and CD8 cells across lung adenocarcinoma regions. The material sequenced was CD8+ T cells from the center of a lung tumor. This TCR was recovered from a male donor with lung adenocarcinoma. The CD4 and CD8 labels of this study may be unreliable.

DNA of the CDR3: TGCGCCAGCAGTGAGTCCGCGGGTGGCACAGATACGCAGTATTTT. This sequence encodes CASSESAGGTDTQYF. The rearrangement uses TRBV10-1 and TRBJ2-3, with a tentative D call TRBD2 (5 bases). The CDR3 is made up of 15 amino acids. The V and J ends lost 0 bases and 1 base respectively, with 8 bases between them. Germline CDR1 WNHNN, CDR2 SYGVQD (reference sequence).